This TCR beta chain is from a study of control samples from healthy donors and cancer patients. Sequencing was performed with immunoSEQ multiplex PCR; in TCRdb, only in-frame clones are kept and a portion is missing. The sample comprises tens of thousands of clones, around nine tenths of which are singletons, and approximately 1.5% rests with the top ten. The sequence derives from a woman aged 40 to 49 with lung cancer. Sequenced sample: PBMCs.

The chain's CDR3 is CASSQDLNGDGYTF. CDR3 sequence (DNA): TGCGCCAGCAGCCAAGATTTGAACGGGGACGGCTACACCTTC. V usage is TRBV4-3 and J usage is TRBJ1-2; possible D gene TRBD1, 5 bases. The CDR3 length is 14 residues. The germline V and J ends were trimmed by 0 bases and 8 bases, with 13 bases remaining between them. The germline V gene encodes CDR1 LGHNA and CDR2 YSLEER.